The 10 T cell receptor beta chains below were found in one sample sequenced in a study of cytomegalovirus exposure and HLA in healthy donors. Vbeta (60) and Jbeta (13) primers were used in the PCR. Repertoires were generated with immunoSEQ multiplex PCR, while TCRdb's copy carries only in-frame clones and drops some. The data show 310,000 or so clones, with 70% to 90% seen just once and approximately 2.4% held by the top ten. Sequencing used PBMCs. These receptors were collected from a woman between 18 and 29 years old in good health and CMV-seronegative.

This sequence joins TRBV7-9 and TRBJ2-7; 8 nucleotides align to TRBD2. V lost 1 base and J lost 3; bases outside the gene matches: 2. Germline-derived CDR1 and CDR2 are SEHNR and FQNEAQ (reference sequence). The CDR3 runs to 14 residues. CDR3 amino acids: CASSLGTSLYEQYF. The CDR3 DNA reads as TGTGCCAGCAGCTTAGGGACTAGCCTCTACGAGCAGTACTTC.

The chain carries TRBV2 and TRBJ1-2; possibly TRBD1 for D (6 bases). The V and J ends lost 7 bases and 5 bases respectively, with 17 bases between them. CDR3 length equals 14 residues. Germline V gives CDR1 SNHLY, CDR2 FYNNEI. The CDR3 nucleotides read TGTGCCAGCAAATTTGCGAGCCAGGGGTATGGCTACACCTTC. Encoded protein: CASKFASQGYGYTF.

This sequence joins TRBV7-6 and TRBJ1-1, with D tentatively TRBD1 (6 bases). CDR3 length: 13 residues. Deletions cut 5 bases from V and 5 bases from J, with 12 bases between. Germline V gives CDR1 SGHVS, CDR2 FNYEAQ. As DNA, the CDR3 is TGTGCCAGCAGCACCTCAGGGGTAACTGAAGCTTTCTTT. Its protein product is CASSTSGVTEAFF.

This clone was found once. J is TRBJ2-3 and V is TRBV9; 11 nucleotides align to TRBD2. CDR3 length equals 20 residues. V shed 1 base and J 0 bases; nucleotides not matched to a gene: 13. Germline values: CDR1 SGDLS, CDR2 YYNGEE. CDR3 region: CASSVSAVASGGRSTDTQYF. DNA for the CDR3: TGTGCCAGCAGCGTATCTGCTGTTGCTAGCGGGGGGCGGAGCACAGATACGCAGTATTTT.

The J gene is TRBJ1-5, the V gene TRBV7-9; a possible D gene is TRBD1 (5 bases). Germline CDR1 SEHNR, CDR2 FQNEAQ (reference sequence). The CDR3 covers 16 residues. Trimming removed 4 bases at V and 5 bases at J, with 18 bases between. The chain's CDR3 is CASSYAGTNPHQPQHF. CDR3 nucleotides: TGTGCCAGCAGCTACGCCGGGACTAATCCACATCAGCCCCAGCATTTT.

The chain joins TRBV2 to TRBJ2-7; perhaps TRBD2 as D (7 bases). The V gene lost 4 bases and the J gene lost 7 bases, with 17 bases spanning the gap. This CDR3 region has 14 residues. Germline V CDR1 and CDR2: SNHLY, FYNNEI. The CDR3 nucleotides are TGTGCCAGCAGTGGCGGGGGCGGTTTAATTGAGCAGTACTTC. This gives the protein CASSGGGGLIEQYF.

This clone came up once. J is TRBJ2-1 and V is TRBV7-9, with TRBD2 matching 7 bases. The V segment lost 7 bases and the J segment 3 bases; nucleotides outside the gene matches: 18. Germline lookup yields CDR1 SEHNR and CDR2 FQNEAQ (reference sequence). The CDR3 sequence is 18 residues long. The CDR3 reads CASKSAGGGEHYYNEQFF. CDR3 nucleotides: TGTGCCAGCAAATCGGCTGGCGGGGGAGAACACTACTACAATGAGCAGTTCTTC. Filled out from reference TRBV7-9 and TRBJ2-1, the complete variable domain reads DTGVSQNPRHKITKRGQNVTFRCDPISEHNRLYWYRQTLGQGPEFLTYFQNEAQLEKSRLLSDRFSAERPKGSFSTLEIQRTEQGDSAMYLCASKSAGGGEHYYNEQFFGPGTRLTVL.

The CDR3, as DNA: TGTGCCAGCAGTTCGACAGCTGCCTACGAGCAGTACTTC. Its translation: CASSSTAAYEQYF. The chain carries TRBV2 and TRBJ2-7; D is possibly TRBD1 (5 bases). CDR3 length equals 13 residues. The V end lost 5 bases, the J end lost 2 bases, and 10 bases lay between the germline ends. Germline values: CDR1 SNHLY, CDR2 FYNNEI.

Notes on this clone: A junction boundary mismatches the germline segment, possibly from a read error. The sample contains more than one DNA sequence encoding this CDR3. The chain is built from TRBV10-2 and TRBJ1-6; no firm D call. Germline V gene sequence: CDR1 WSHSY, CDR2 SAAADI. The CDR3 sequence is 14 residues long. CDR3: CASSESENNSPLHF. The CDR3 DNA reads TGCGCCAGCAGTGAGTCGGAGAATAATTCCCCCCTCCACTTT.

This clone appeared a few times. The chain joins TRBV30 to TRBJ1-4; D might be TRBD1 (5 bases). The germline gives CDR1 GTSNPN, CDR2 SVGIG (reference sequence). V gave up 7 bases and J gave up 7 bases, with 13 bases separating them. This CDR3 spans 12 amino acids. DNA of the CDR3: TGTGCCTCCGAGGAGGGGAGTGAAAAACTGTTTTTT. Encoded protein: CASEEGSEKLFF.